This T cell receptor beta chain originates from a study of blood T cell repertoires in COVID-19. Study-wide background: Researchers got acute and convalescent COVID-19 samples from the United States, Italy and Spain. The cDNA or gDNA used as material had been derived from T cells, B-cell-depleted T cells, or PBMCs.

This CDR3 is built from 16 residues. Trimming removed 4 bases from V and 3 bases from J, with 15 bases in between. CDR1 and CDR2 (germline): KGHDR, SFDVKD. Authors' analysis steps: How many nucleated cells were present was estimated from reference gene primer amplification. TCRdb's table, derived via immunoSEQ multiplex PCR, lists solely in-frame clones and lacks some. The V and J calls and the clone size are those of that table, but D and trimming were determined from the DNA. This sample carries about 100,000 clones, about 85% of them seen once, and the ten largest clones take 9.5% to 15%. This sequence was found in a human donor in a cohort sampled during active COVID-19. Sequenced material: peripheral blood. The chain carries TRBV24-1 and TRBJ2-1; possible D gene TRBD2, 5 bases. DNA of the CDR3: TGTGCCACCAGTGACTCTAGCCCCCGATTCTACAATGAGCAGTTCTTC. Translation: CATSDSSPRFYNEQFF.